This TCR beta chain is drawn from a study of cytomegalovirus exposure and HLA in healthy donors. Regarding this clone: As yet, its antigen is unknown.

Germline loops: CDR1 MGHRA, CDR2 YSYEKL. The CDR3 consists of 16 residues. The ends lost 4 bases at V and 4 bases at J; junction bases unmatched: 10. Study observations and caveats: Reportedly, HLA-A and HLA-B alleles of most subjects were accurately predicted from TCR beta. DRB1 showed the most TCR associations and HLA-C the fewest in a later analysis, as rates varied by HLA locus. A later analysis, which compared TCR beta chains of equal frequency, found the HLA-associated ones more clonally expanded. CMV serostatus alone was available as immune exposure information.

Primers for the PCR totalled 60 Vbeta and 13 Jbeta. The protocol was immunoSEQ multiplex PCR, while the TCRdb copy is restricted to in-frame clones and leaves out a portion. Of around 140,000 clones listed, 60% to 80% were seen once; the top ten hold 5.5% to 8.5%. Sequencing was done on a sample of PBMCs. This sequence joins TRBV4-1 and TRBJ1-5; TRBD1 matches 7 bases. The sequence was obtained from a male donor in good health and CMV-seronegative. DNA for the CDR3: TGCGCCAGCAGCCTCCTTCCCGCCAGGGGGAATCAGCCCCAGCATTTT. Translating it yields CASSLLPARGNQPQHF.